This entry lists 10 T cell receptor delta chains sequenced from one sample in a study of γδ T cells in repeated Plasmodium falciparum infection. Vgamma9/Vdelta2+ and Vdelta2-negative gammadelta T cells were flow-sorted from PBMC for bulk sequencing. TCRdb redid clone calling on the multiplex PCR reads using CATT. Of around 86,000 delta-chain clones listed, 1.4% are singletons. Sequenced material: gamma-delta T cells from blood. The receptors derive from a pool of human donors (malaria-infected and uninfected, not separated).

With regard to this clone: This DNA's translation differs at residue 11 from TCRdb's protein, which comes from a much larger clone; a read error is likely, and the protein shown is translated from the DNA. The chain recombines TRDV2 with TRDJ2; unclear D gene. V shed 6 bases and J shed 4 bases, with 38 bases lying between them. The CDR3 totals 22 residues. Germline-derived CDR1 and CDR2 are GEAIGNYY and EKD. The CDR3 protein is CACSPKPRWEHDSQGGTAQLFF. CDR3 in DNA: TGTGCCTGTTCCCCAAAGCCCCGGTGGGAACACGACTCCCAAGGTGGGACAGCACAACTCTTCTTT.

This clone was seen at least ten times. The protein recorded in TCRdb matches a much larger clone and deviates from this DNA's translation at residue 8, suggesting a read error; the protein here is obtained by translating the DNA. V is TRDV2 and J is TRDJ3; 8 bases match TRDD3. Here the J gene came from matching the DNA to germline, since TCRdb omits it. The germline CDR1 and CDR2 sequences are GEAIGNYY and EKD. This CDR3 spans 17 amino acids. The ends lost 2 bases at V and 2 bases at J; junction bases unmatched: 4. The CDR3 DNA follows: TGTGCCTGTGACATACTGGGGGGTACCTGGGACACCCGACAGATGTTTTTC. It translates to CACDILGGTWDTRQMFF.

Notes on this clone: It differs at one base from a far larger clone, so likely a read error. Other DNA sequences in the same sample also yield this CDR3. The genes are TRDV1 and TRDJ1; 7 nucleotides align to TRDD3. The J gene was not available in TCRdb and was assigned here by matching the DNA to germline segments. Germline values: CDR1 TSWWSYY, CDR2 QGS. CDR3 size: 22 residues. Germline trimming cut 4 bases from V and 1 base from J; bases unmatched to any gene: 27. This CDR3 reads CALGAHKTSLRTGARGTDKLIF. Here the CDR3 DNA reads TGTGCTCTTGGGGCCCATAAAACTTCCCTACGTACTGGGGCGAGGGGCACCGATAAACTCATCTTT.

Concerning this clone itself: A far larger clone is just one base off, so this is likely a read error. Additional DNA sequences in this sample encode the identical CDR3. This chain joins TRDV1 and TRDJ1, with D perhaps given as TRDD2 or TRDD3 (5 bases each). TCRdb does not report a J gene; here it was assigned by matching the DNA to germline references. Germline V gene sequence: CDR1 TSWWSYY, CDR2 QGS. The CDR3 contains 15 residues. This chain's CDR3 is CALGEISLVTDKLIF. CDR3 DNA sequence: TGTGCTCTCGGGGAGATTTCCTTAGTCACCGATAAACTCATCTTT.

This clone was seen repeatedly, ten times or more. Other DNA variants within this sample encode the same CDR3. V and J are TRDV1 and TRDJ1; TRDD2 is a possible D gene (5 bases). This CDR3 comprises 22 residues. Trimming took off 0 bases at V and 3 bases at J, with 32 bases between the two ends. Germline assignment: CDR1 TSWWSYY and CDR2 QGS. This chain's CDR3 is CALGELERGLPTHGGHADKLIF. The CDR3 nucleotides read TGTGCTCTTGGGGAACTAGAAAGGGGCCTACCTACTCATGGTGGGCATGCCGATAAACTCATCTTT.

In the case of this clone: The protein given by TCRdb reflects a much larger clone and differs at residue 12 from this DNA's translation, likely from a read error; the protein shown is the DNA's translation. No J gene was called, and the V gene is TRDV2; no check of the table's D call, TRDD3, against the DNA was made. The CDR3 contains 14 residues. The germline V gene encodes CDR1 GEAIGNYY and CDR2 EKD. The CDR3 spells CACDPWGTNDKPIF. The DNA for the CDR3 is TGTGCCTGTGACCCCTGGGGGACCAACGATAAACCCATCTTT.

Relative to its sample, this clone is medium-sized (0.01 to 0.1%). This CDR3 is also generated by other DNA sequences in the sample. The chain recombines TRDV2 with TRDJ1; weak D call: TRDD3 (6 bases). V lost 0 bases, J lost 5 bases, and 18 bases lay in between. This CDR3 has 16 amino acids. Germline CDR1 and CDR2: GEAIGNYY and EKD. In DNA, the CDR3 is TGTGCCTGTGACACCGTGGGGGCTTTGGGCGTTGATAAACTCATCTTT. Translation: CACDTVGALGVDKLIF.

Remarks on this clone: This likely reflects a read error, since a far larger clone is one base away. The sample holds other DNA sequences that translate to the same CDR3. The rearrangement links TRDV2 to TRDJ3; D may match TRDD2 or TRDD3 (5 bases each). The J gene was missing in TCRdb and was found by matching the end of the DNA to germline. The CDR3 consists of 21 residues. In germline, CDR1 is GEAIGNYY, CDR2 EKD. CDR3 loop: CACDTGLREGIFAWDTRQMFF. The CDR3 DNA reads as TGCGCCTGTGACACTGGCCTACGTGAAGGGATCTTCGCCTGGGACACCCGACAGATGTTTTTC.

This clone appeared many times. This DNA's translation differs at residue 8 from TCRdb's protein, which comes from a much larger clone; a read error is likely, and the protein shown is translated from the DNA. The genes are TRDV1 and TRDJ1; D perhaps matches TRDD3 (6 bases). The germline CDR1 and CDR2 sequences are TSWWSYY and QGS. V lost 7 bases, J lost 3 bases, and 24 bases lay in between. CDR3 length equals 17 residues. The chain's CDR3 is CALATLLGGTRSDKLIF. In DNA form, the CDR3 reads TGTGCTCTTGCGACTCTCCTAGGGGGGACACGATCCGATAAACTCATCTTT.

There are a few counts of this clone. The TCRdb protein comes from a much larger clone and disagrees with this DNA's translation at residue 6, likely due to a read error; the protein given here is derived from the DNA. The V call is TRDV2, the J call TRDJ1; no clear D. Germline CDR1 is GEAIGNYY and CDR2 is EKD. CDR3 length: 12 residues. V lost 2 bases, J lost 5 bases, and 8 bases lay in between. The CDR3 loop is CACDRCTDKLIF. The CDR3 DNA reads TGTGCCTGTGACAGATGTACTGATAAACTCATCTTT.